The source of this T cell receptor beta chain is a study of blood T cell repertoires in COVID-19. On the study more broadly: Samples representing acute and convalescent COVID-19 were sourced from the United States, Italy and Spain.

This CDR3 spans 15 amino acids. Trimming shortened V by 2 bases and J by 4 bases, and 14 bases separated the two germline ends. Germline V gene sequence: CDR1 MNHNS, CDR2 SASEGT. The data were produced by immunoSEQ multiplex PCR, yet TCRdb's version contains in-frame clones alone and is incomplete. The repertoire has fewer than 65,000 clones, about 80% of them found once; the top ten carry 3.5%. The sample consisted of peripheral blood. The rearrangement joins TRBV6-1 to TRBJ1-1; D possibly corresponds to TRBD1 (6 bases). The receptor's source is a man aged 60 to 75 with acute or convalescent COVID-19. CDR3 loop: CASSELATGPTEAFF. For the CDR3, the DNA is TGTGCCAGCAGTGAACTGGCAACAGGGCCCACTGAAGCTTTCTTT.